This T cell receptor beta chain was captured by sequencing in a study of beta chain features in type 1 diabetes. Broader study findings: Researchers reported that naive, central memory and Treg TCRB repertoires appeared more similar in patients than in healthy donors.

As regards this clone: The antigen is not known.

Trimming at V came to 5 bases and at J to 7 bases, leaving 7 bases not matched to a gene. Looked up from germline, CDR1 is SGHTA and CDR2 is FQGNSA. CDR3 length: 15 residues. Expressed TCRB transcripts were sequenced because the isolated RNA had all been reverse transcribed beforehand. Data came from immunoSEQ multiplex PCR; TCRdb stores just in-frame clones and leaves some out. Of roughly 150,000 clones in the sample, 11% were seen once. The V and J genes are TRBV7-2 and TRBJ2-7, with 14 bases fitting TRBD2. Source material: central memory CD4+ T cells from blood. The receptor's source is a man aged 18-30 years in good health. In DNA form, the CDR3 reads TGTGCCAGCAGCCTCCGACTAGCGGGAGGGGGTGAGCAGTACTTC. Its translation is CASSLRLAGGGEQYF.